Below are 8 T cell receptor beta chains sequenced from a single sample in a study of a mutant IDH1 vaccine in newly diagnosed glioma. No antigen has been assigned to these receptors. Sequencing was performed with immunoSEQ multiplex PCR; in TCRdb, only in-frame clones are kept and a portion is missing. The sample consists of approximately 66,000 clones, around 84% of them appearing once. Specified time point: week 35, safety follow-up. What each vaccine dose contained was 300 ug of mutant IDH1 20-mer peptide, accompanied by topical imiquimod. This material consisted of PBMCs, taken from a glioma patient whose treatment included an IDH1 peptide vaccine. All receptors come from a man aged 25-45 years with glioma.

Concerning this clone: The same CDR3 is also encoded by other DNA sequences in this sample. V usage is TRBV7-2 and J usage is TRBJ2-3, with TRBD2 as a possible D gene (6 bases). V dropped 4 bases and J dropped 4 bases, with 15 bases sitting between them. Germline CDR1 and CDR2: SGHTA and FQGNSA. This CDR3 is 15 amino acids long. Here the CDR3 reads CASSSGLPSPDTQYF. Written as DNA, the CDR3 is TGTGCCAGCAGCTCAGGACTACCCTCACCAGATACGCAGTATTTT.

CDR3 amino acids: CASSLGANTEAFF. CDR3 DNA sequence: TGCGCCAGCAGCTTGGGTGCGAACACTGAAGCTTTCTTT. The rearrangement joins TRBV5-1 to TRBJ1-1; D call uncertain. CDR1 SGHRS and CDR2 YFSETQ come from the germline V gene. Trimming left V 0 bases short and J 1 base short, with 4 bases between. The CDR3 is 13 residues long. The full variable domain, in which reference TRBV5-1 and TRBJ1-1 provide the parts outside the CDR3, is KAGVTQTPRYLIKTRGQQVTLSCSPISGHRSVSWYQQTPGQGLQFLFEYFSETQRNKGNFPGRFSGRQFSNSRSEMNVSTLELGDSALYLCASSLGANTEAFFGQGTRLTVV.

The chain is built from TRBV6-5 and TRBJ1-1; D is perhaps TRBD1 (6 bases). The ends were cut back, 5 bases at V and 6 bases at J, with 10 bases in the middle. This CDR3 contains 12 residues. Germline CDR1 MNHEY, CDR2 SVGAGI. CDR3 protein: CASSTRQAEAFF. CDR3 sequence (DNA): TGTGCCAGCAGTACGCGACAGGCTGAAGCTTTCTTT.

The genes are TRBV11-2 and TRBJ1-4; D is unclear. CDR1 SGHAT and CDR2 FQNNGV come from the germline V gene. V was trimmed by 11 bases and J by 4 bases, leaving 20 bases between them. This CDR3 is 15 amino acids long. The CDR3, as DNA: TGTGCCGTCGGTACGGGAGGAATAGATAATGAAAAACTGTTTTTT. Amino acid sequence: CAVGTGGIDNEKLFF.

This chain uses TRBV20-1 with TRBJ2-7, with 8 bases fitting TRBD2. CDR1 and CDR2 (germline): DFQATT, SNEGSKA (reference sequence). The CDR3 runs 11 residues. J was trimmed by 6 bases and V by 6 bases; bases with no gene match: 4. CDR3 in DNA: TGCAGTGCCGGGGGGGTGACCGAGCAGTACTTC. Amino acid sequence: CSAGGVTEQYF.

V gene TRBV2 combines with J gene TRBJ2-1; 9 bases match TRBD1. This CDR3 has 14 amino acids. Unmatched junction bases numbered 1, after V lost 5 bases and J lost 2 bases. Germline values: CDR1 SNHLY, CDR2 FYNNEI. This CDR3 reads CASSWDRAYNEQFF. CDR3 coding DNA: TGTGCCAGCAGTTGGGACAGGGCCTACAATGAGCAGTTCTTC.

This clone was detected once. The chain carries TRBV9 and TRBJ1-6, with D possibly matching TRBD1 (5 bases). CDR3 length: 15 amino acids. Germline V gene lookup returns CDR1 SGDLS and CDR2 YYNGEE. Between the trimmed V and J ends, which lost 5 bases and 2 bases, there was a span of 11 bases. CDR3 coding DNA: TGTGCCAGCAGGCGGGGGGTCCCCTATAATTCACCCCTCCACTTT. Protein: CASRRGVPYNSPLHF.

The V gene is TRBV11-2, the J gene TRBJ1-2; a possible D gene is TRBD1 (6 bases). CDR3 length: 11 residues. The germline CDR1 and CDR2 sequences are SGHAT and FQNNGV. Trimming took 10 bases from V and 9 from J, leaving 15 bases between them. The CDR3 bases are TGTGCCATCATTAGGGGGGGTCGCTACACCTTC. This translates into CAIIRGGRYTF.